This T cell receptor (beta chain) emerged from a study of blood T cell repertoires in COVID-19. Whole-study context: From the United States, Italy and Spain came samples of acute and convalescent COVID-19.

Original processing notes: How many nucleated cells were present was estimated from reference gene primer amplification. Repertoires were generated with immunoSEQ multiplex PCR, while TCRdb's copy carries only in-frame clones and drops some. That table gives V, J and clone size, and the DNA gave D and trimming. The table records some 11,000 clones, about 90% of them present only once. Deletions cut 1 base from V and 1 base from J, with 6 bases between. Germline CDR1 is MNHEY and CDR2 is SVGEGT. This CDR3 comprises 14 residues. Sequences were obtained from peripheral blood. The V call is TRBV6-2 or TRBV6-3, the J call TRBJ2-3; D call uncertain. This TCR was recovered from a human donor in a cohort sampled during active COVID-19. DNA for the CDR3: TGTGCCAGCAGTTACTATGAGCGCACAGATACGCAGTATTTT. This encodes CASSYYERTDTQYF.